The 7 T cell receptor beta chains in this list originate from one sample, sequenced in a study of blood T cell repertoires in COVID-19. The protocol was immunoSEQ multiplex PCR, while the TCRdb copy is restricted to in-frame clones and leaves out a portion. Of 80,000 to 100,000 clones listed, around 67% are singletons. Input material: peripheral blood. All receptors come from a man between 65 and 85 years old with COVID-19, enrolled during active disease.

The chain joins TRBV18 to TRBJ2-6, with TRBD1 identical over 8 bases. The V gene's germline CDR1 is KGHSH and CDR2 LQKENI. This CDR3 contains 17 residues. Germline trimming cut 5 bases from V and 0 bases from J; bases unmatched to any gene: 6. The chain's CDR3 is CASSVQGEGSGANVLTF. The CDR3 region has the DNA TGTGCCAGCTCAGTACAGGGGGAAGGCTCTGGGGCCAACGTCCTGACTTTC.

This clone occurred a few times. The chain recombines TRBV7-3 with TRBJ2-2, with 8 bases aligning to TRBD1. The CDR3 is 14 amino acids. Germline V gives CDR1 SGHTA, CDR2 FQGTGA. V was clipped by 6 bases and J by 6 bases; unmatched bases: 6. The CDR3 coding sequence is TGTGCCAGCAGTACGACAGGGGAGCCCGGGGAGCTGTTTTTT. Translating it yields CASSTTGEPGELFF.

The chain carries TRBV6-5 and TRBJ1-1; D perhaps matches TRBD1 (5 bases). The V gene lost 0 bases and the J gene lost 3 bases, with 14 bases spanning the gap. CDR1 and CDR2 (germline): MNHEY, SVGAGI. This CDR3 is 16 amino acids long. The chain's CDR3 is CASSYSLRGGDTEAFF. For the CDR3, the DNA is TGTGCCAGCAGTTACTCGCTGCGGGGAGGGGACACTGAAGCTTTCTTT.

The chain links TRBV28 to TRBJ2-7, with a possible D match to TRBD1 (6 bases). The CDR3 totals 19 residues. Trimming pared 5 bases from V and 3 bases from J, leaving 29 bases between. Per the germline V gene, CDR1 is MDHEN and CDR2 is SYDVKM. The CDR3 DNA is TGTGCCAGCAGTCCCACAGGGATGGCTCAAACACATCTGATCTACGAGCAGTACTTC. Translated, it gives CASSPTGMAQTHLIYEQYF.

The rearrangement uses TRBV5-6 and TRBJ1-2; D is perhaps TRBD1 (5 bases). Trimming stripped 2 bases from V and 5 bases from J, with 13 bases between. The CDR3 totals 14 residues. Looked up from germline, CDR1 is SGHDT and CDR2 is YYEEEE. The CDR3 loop reads CASSFLGQGYGYTF. CDR3 DNA: TGTGCCAGCAGCTTCTTAGGGCAGGGTTATGGCTACACCTTC.

The J gene is TRBJ1-2, the V gene TRBV29-1; D is ambiguous. This CDR3 is 12 amino acids long. Per germline, CDR1 SQVTM and CDR2 ANQGSEA. Trimming removed 4 bases at V and 6 bases at J, with 12 bases between. As DNA, the CDR3 is TGCAGCGTTGTTTTCGCAAGCGATGGCTACACCTTC. Its protein is CSVVFASDGYTF.

The rearrangement joins TRBV7-2 to TRBJ2-3; D uncertain. Trimming shortened V by 5 bases and J by 2 bases, and 8 bases separated the two germline ends. The CDR3 runs 13 residues. Germline V CDR1 and CDR2: SGHTA, FQGNSA. The CDR3 protein is CASSAQFTDTQYF. The CDR3 region has the DNA TGTGCCAGCAGCGCACAATTCACAGATACGCAGTATTTT.